The clone carrying this T cell receptor beta chain has just a few counts. Time point: sample taken at primary tumor resection. No cell sorting; template was whole RNA from tumor, lung tissue or PBMC. J lost 1 base, V lost 3 bases, and 9 bases had no gene match. CDR1 SGDLS and CDR2 YYNGEE come from the germline V gene. The CDR3 consists of 16 residues. Single TCR cDNA molecules each had their own unique molecular identifier. One entry per CDR3 protein results from TCRdb running MiXCR on the 5' RACE reads. The sample consists of some 85,000 distinct CDR3 sequences, about a fifth of them appearing once. The sample comes from a study of spatial heterogeneity in lung cancer. Overall study: Averaged across combinations, each unique TCR and UMI pairing appeared more than ten times in raw reads, which were uncorrected.

The input for sequencing was PBMCs, taken at surgery. The source of this sequence is a male donor with early-stage non-small cell lung cancer. The chain joins TRBV9 to TRBJ1-1; TRBD1 agrees at 7 bases. The CDR3, as DNA: TGTGCCAGCAGCGAAGGACCGGGACAGACGAACACTGAAGCTTTCTTT. Protein product: CASSEGPGQTNTEAFF.